These 12 T cell receptor beta chains came from one sample sequenced in a study of T-cell memory formation after mild COVID-19. Using its own MiXCR run on the 5' RACE reads, TCRdb lists one record per CDR3 protein. Of around 310,000 distinct CDR3 sequences listed, approximately 22% were seen once; the top ten hold over 20%. The sample consisted of PBMCs or a T cell subset sorted from them (not recorded which). Every receptor here comes from a man younger than 35 who had mild COVID-19 (a few samples of this study predate the infection). Cell type and time point are not known.

This clonotype showed up just a few times. The J gene is TRBJ2-5, the V gene TRBV29-1; TRBD1 might be the D (6 bases). CDR1 and CDR2 (germline): SQVTM, ANQGSEA. V lost 3 bases, J lost 2 bases, and 13 bases lay in between. This CDR3 spans 14 amino acids. The CDR3 protein is CSVDLGGSQETQYF. The CDR3 DNA reads TGCAGCGTTGATCTAGGGGGATCTCAAGAGACCCAGTACTTC.

The chain uses TRBV6-2 or TRBV6-3 and TRBJ1-5; TRBD1 matches 9 bases. Germline trimming cut 8 bases from V and 7 bases from J; bases unmatched to any gene: 9. The CDR3 length is 14 residues. CDR1 MNHEY and CDR2 SVGEGT come from the germline V gene. Here the CDR3 DNA reads TGTGCCAGCGGGGCAGGACAGGGGTACCAGCCCCAGCATTTT. Amino acids: CASGAGQGYQPQHF.

This clonotype has only a few counts. J is TRBJ2-1 and V is TRBV13, with D possibly being TRBD1 (7 bases). The CDR3 is made up of 13 amino acids. Per the germline V gene, CDR1 is PRHDT and CDR2 is FYEKMQ (reference sequence). V shed 5 bases and J shed 6 bases, with 11 bases lying between them. The CDR3 nucleotides read TGTGCCAGCAGCCCGGGGGACAGCAATGAGCAGTTCTTC. It codes for CASSPGDSNEQFF.

The genes are TRBV20-1 and TRBJ2-5; 7 bases line up with TRBD2. The CDR3 loop spans 15 amino acids. The germline gives CDR1 DFQATT, CDR2 SNEGSKA (reference sequence). The junction had 12 bases not matched to a gene; V was cut back by 3 bases and J by 5 bases. The CDR3 DNA reads TGCAGTGCTAGGGGGTCCCAGCGGGGAGGGGAGACCCAGTACTTC. Encoded protein: CSARGSQRGGETQYF.

This clonotype was seen a handful of times. This sequence joins TRBV20-1 and TRBJ1-1; D not certain. Germline values: CDR1 DFQATT, CDR2 SNEGSKA (reference sequence). The V and J ends lost 3 bases and 1 base respectively, with 9 bases between them. This CDR3 has 13 residues. The DNA of the CDR3 is TGCAGTGCTAGGAGGGCTCAGAACACTGAAGCTTTCTTT. The encoded protein is CSARRAQNTEAFF.

This clonotype was seen a few times. The CDR3 is CASSQDSNTEAFF. The CDR3 nucleotides read TGTGCCAGCAGCCAAGACAGTAACACTGAAGCTTTCTTT. The chain employs TRBV4-2 and TRBJ1-1; D uncertain. This CDR3 contains 13 residues. With 0 bases removed from V and 2 bases from J, the gap between germline ends came to 4 bases. Germline V gene sequence: CDR1 LGHNA, CDR2 YNFKEQ.

The chain has TRBV13 and TRBJ2-7; D is unresolved. Germline assignment: CDR1 PRHDT and CDR2 FYEKMQ (reference sequence). The CDR3 is made up of 14 amino acids. V lost 5 bases to trimming and J lost 4 bases, with 15 bases between them. CDR3 amino acids: CASSPWRQLYEQYF. The CDR3 coding sequence is TGTGCCAGCAGCCCATGGCGGCAGCTATACGAGCAGTACTTC.

This clonotype came up a few times. The chain joins TRBV11-2 to TRBJ2-2, with a possible D match to TRBD1 (6 bases). The CDR3 covers 16 residues. The germline V gene encodes CDR1 SGHAT and CDR2 FQNNGV. Between the trimmed V and J ends, which lost 4 bases and 2 bases, there was a span of 14 bases. CDR3 loop: CASSSRTAYNTGELFF. The DNA of the CDR3 is TGTGCCAGCAGCTCGCGGACAGCCTACAACACCGGGGAGCTGTTTTTT.

To note about this clonotype: A junction end diverges from the germline sequence, so it may reflect a read error. The chain is built from TRBV7-7 and TRBJ1-6; D is undetermined. The CDR3 consists of 13 residues. Germline V gene data show CDR1 as SSHAT and CDR2 as FNYEAQ (reference sequence). CDR3 amino acids: CASSLEASSPLHF. Written as DNA, the CDR3 is TGTGCTAGCAGCTTAGAGGCTTCTTCACCCCTCCACTTT.

J is TRBJ1-4 and V is TRBV9; a weak D match, TRBD1 (5 bases). The V gene's germline CDR1 is SGDLS and CDR2 YYNGEE. Trimming shortened V by 3 bases and J by 7 bases, and 10 bases separated the two germline ends. The CDR3 runs 13 residues. The CDR3 bases are TGTGCCAGCAGCGGGGGACGGGGTGAAAAACTGTTTTTT. Residues: CASSGGRGEKLFF.

The gene calls are TRBV10-3 and TRBJ2-1, with D perhaps assigned TRBD1 or TRBD2 (5 bases each). The V end lost 3 bases, the J end lost 10 bases, and 19 bases lay between the germline ends. The CDR3 extends over 15 amino acids. Germline assignment: CDR1 ENHRY and CDR2 SYGVKD. CDR3 bases: TGTGCCATCAGTGACCGCCGGGACGGGTTGTCGGAGCAGTTCTTC. Amino acid sequence: CAISDRRDGLSEQFF.

The table lists this clonotype with a few counts. This chain links TRBV10-3 with TRBJ1-1, with a possible D match to TRBD1 (6 bases). Germline V lookup: CDR1 ENHRY, CDR2 SYGVKD. The V and J ends lost 3 bases and 1 base respectively, with 9 bases between them. This CDR3 spans 14 amino acids. CDR3 nucleotide sequence: TGTGCCATCAGTGAAAGACAGGAGAACACTGAAGCTTTCTTT. It codes for CAISERQENTEAFF.